These T cell receptor beta chains were read from a single sample in a study of CXCR3-negative and CXCR3-positive naive CD8 T cells. TCRdb derives one entry per CDR3 protein from the 5' RACE reads, leaving out DNA. Recorded for this sample: 85,000 to 130,000 distinct CDR3 sequences. The specimen sequenced was naive CXCR3+ CD8+ T cells from blood. The origin of the receptors is a human donor in good health. Some clones in this sample may be carry-over from other donors' samples. The CDR3 runs from the conserved cysteine through the conserved F or W.

TRBJ1-3,TRBV7-2,CASSLINSGNTIYF
TRBJ2-1,TRBV19,CASSILLADYNEHFF
TRBJ2-1,TRBV2,CASSGVLQNNEQFF
TRBJ2-1,TRBV7-2,CASSYGGDYNEQFF
TRBJ2-7,TRBV5-1,CASSLGPYYEQYF
TRBJ2-1,TRBV4-3,CASSLQVSGGYQSSYNEQFF
TRBJ2-1,TRBV11-2,CASSHMWTSLDEQFF
TRBJ2-1,TRBV7-3,CASSLSSDSEQFF
TRBJ2-7,TRBV2,CASSRSRDGSYEQYF
TRBJ2-7,TRBV5-6,CASQGGLQREHPYEQYF
TRBJ2-1,TRBV20-1,CSAHRPSGSNEQFF
TRBJ2-1,TRBV7-9,CASRGSSYNEQFF
TRBJ2-3,TRBV7-9,CASSLPAGDTQYF
TRBJ1-1,TRBV4-3,CASSQGKGLGTEAFF
TRBJ1-1,TRBV7-9,CASIPGGVNTEAFF
TRBJ2-7,TRBV6-5,CASSYSGDQGYEQYF
TRBJ1-1,TRBV20-1,CSASPGRAEAFF
TRBJ2-7,TRBV7-9,CASASDLYEQYF
TRBJ2-6,TRBV11-3,CASSSGAPPGANVLTF
TRBJ2-7,TRBV28,CASSFMLAGIYEQYF
TRBJ1-4,TRBV11-2,CASSPGTGDNEKLFF
TRBJ2-1,TRBV28,CASSPGTSGSYNEQFF
TRBJ1-2,TRBV29-1,CSVEVFDGRVYGYTF
TRBJ2-1,TRBV12-3/TRBV12-4,CASSTYGSSYNEQFF
TRBJ2-5,TRBV7-3,CASSPAGWETQYF
TRBJ1-1,TRBV19,CASSISLNTEAFF
TRBJ2-7,TRBV29-1,CSVLHSYEQYF
TRBJ1-6,TRBV6-2/TRBV6-3,CASSYSGSSYNSPLHF
TRBJ2-2,TRBV4-1,CASSQFAGDTGELFF
TRBJ1-1,TRBV7-6,CASSLIQGTYLSSNTEAFF
TRBJ2-7,TRBV6-6,CASSPYLLSGLAGHVSYEQYF
TRBJ2-3,TRBV7-9,CASSLVSGDTQYF
TRBJ1-1,TRBV30,CAWMGAGGTEAFF
TRBJ2-7,TRBV5-1,CASSFTGGERDEQYF
TRBJ2-4,TRBV5-1,CASKVGTALNIQYF
TRBJ2-7,TRBV5-1,CASSLPGSGDEQYF
TRBJ2-1,TRBV2,CASSGVESEQFF
TRBJ2-5,TRBV4-3,CASSPRGGEETQYF
TRBJ1-5,TRBV29-1,CSVGGSSNQPQHF
TRBJ2-1,TRBV20-1,CSARASHEPYNEQFF
TRBJ2-5,TRBV6-1,CASSEMAGDWKTQYF
TRBJ2-5,TRBV11-2,CASSLPGGQETQYF
TRBJ2-2,TRBV27,CASSFGTATGELFF
TRBJ2-1,TRBV5-1,CASSDTSGSDSYNEQFF
TRBJ2-3,TRBV7-6,CASSPEQAGFTDTQYF
TRBJ1-5,TRBV5-5,CASSFWGAGDQPQHF
TRBJ2-5,TRBV29-1,CSVEMLGHQETQYF
TRBJ2-1,TRBV6-4,CASSVSSEYNEQFF
TRBJ1-5,TRBV13,CASSSQGEAGQPQHF
TRBJ2-3,TRBV7-9,CASSFARGYGTDTQYF
TRBJ1-1,TRBV7-9,CASSLVPGARTEAFF
TRBJ2-1,TRBV19,CASSAPLDRRYNEQFF